Below, 14 T cell receptor beta chains from the same sample are listed, as sequenced in a study of regulatory T cells in long-lasting Graves disease. Arm-PCR with iRepertoire HTBI primers amplified the CDR3 regions for these TCR beta libraries. Each CDR3 protein gets one entry after TCRdb re-called the multiplex PCR reads with MiXCR. The sample carries over 200,000 distinct CDR3 sequences, roughly 18% recorded once. Time point denoted: newly diagnosed GD, antithyroid drugs for less than 3 months. The TCR library used RNA extracted from PBMCs. This specimen consisted of peripheral blood mononuclear cells (PBMCs), obtained at new diagnosis, from a patient treated with antithyroid drugs. The origin of the receptors is a female donor with Graves disease.

This clonotype has a count of ten or more. The chain employs TRBV12-3 or TRBV12-4 and TRBJ2-1, with a weak D call TRBD1 (5 bases). Trimming took off 7 bases at V and 16 bases at J, with 23 bases between the two ends. The CDR3 is made up of 13 amino acids. The CDR3 protein is CASIDLTGDSSFF. In DNA, the CDR3 is TGTGCCAGCATCGATTTAACAGGAGATTCATCATTCTTC.

The gene calls are TRBV6-5 and TRBJ2-7; TRBD2 matches 11 bases. V trimming: 2 bases; J trimming: 7 bases; junction bases outside the gene matches: 16. Germline V CDR1 and CDR2: MNHEY, SVGAGI. The CDR3 length is 18 residues. The CDR3 nucleotides are TGTGCCAGCAGTTACGCGGCGGGACTAGCGGTAACGGAGGGGGAGCAGTACTTC. It translates to CASSYAAGLAVTEGEQYF.

Remarks on this clonotype: A much larger clone differs by one base, so this may be a read error. The rearrangement uses TRBV14 and TRBJ2-7; 8 positions agree with TRBD1. Germline V gives CDR1 SGHDN, CDR2 FVKESK. The CDR3 runs to 17 residues. CDR3: CATSNSHGTGGRYEQYF. The CDR3, as DNA: TGTGCCACCAGCAATTCCCACGGGACAGGTGGCCGCTACGAGCAGTACTTC. Full variable domain (remainder filled in from reference TRBV14 and TRBJ2-7): EAGVTQFPSHSVIEKGQTVTLRCDPISGHDNLYWYRRVMGKEIKFLLHFVKESKQDESGMPNNRFLAERTGGTYSTLKVQPAELEDSGVYFCATSNSHGTGGRYEQYFGPGTRLTVT.

This clonotype was counted at least ten times. CDR3 DNA sequence: TGCGCCAGCAGCTTGTCGGGACAGGGGGCCCATGAGCAGTTCTTC. Translating gives CASSLSGQGAHEQFF. This sequence joins TRBV5-1 and TRBJ2-1; 12 positions match TRBD1. The germline gives CDR1 SGHRS, CDR2 YFSETQ. The CDR3 is 15 amino acids. Trimming cost V 1 base and J 8 bases; bases outside gene matches: 4.

The chain joins TRBV20-1 to TRBJ1-4, with D tentatively TRBD1 (6 bases). V gave up 3 bases and J gave up 4 bases, with 9 bases separating them. Per the germline V gene, CDR1 is DFQATT and CDR2 is SNEGSKA (reference sequence). CDR3 length: 13 amino acids. The CDR3 here is CSAREGGNEKLFF. The CDR3 region has the DNA TGCAGTGCTAGGGAGGGGGGTAATGAAAAACTGTTTTTT.

The table lists this clonotype with many counts. V and J are TRBV7-2 and TRBJ2-7; D perhaps matches TRBD1 (5 bases). Germline V gives CDR1 SGHTA, CDR2 FQGNSA. Trimming shortened V by 5 bases and J by 2 bases, and 16 bases separated the two germline ends. The CDR3 contains 15 residues. The DNA of the CDR3 is TGTGCCAGCAGCCCACTCACAGGATTCCCCTACGAGCAGTACTTC. Protein sequence: CASSPLTGFPYEQYF.

This rearrangement joins TRBV7-2 to TRBJ2-3, with D perhaps matching TRBD2 (7 bases). The germline gives CDR1 SGHTA, CDR2 FQGNSA. This CDR3 contains 15 residues. Deletions cut 5 bases from V and 6 bases from J, with 18 bases between. The DNA of the CDR3 is TGTGCCAGCAGCCTCCAAGGCGGGGGCGGGGATACGCAGTATTTT. This gives the protein CASSLQGGGGDTQYF.

Comment on this clonotype: The germline gene is not matched at one end of the junction; a read error may be the cause. The chain uses TRBV11-2 and TRBJ2-7; TRBD1 matches at 9 bases. CDR1 and CDR2 (germline): SGHAT, FQNNGV. The CDR3 runs 13 residues. CDR3 bases: TGTGCCAGCAGTTGGACAGGGGACTACGAGCACTACTTC. Amino acids: CASSWTGDYEHYF. The full variable domain, rest sourced from reference TRBV11-2 and TRBJ2-7, is EAGVAQSPRYKIIEKRQSVAFWCNPISGHATLYWYQQILGQGPKLLIQFQNNGVVDDSQLPKDRFSAERLKGVDSTLKIQPAKLEDSAVYLCASSWTGDYEHYFGPGTRLTVT.

In this sample, this clonotype turned up many times. The chain carries TRBV19 and TRBJ2-1; D tentatively fits TRBD1 or TRBD2 (5 bases each). CDR3 length: 14 amino acids. The germline CDR1 and CDR2 sequences are LNHDA and SQIVND (reference sequence). Trimming stripped 10 bases from V and 6 bases from J, with 19 bases between. CDR3 nucleotides: TGTGCCACCAACCCGGGGCATGGGGCCAATGAGCAGTTCTTC. It specifies CATNPGHGANEQFF. Based on the CDR3 plus reference TRBV19 and TRBJ2-1, the full variable domain is DGGITQSPKYLFRKEGQNVTLSCEQNLNHDAMYWYRQDPGQGLRLIYYSQIVNDFQKGDIAEGYSVSREKKESFPLTVTSAQKNPTAFYLCATNPGHGANEQFFGPGTRLTVL.

In this sample, this clonotype turned up many times. A much larger clone lies a single base off, so this may be a read error. The chain has TRBV7-9 and TRBJ2-3; D call uncertain. Germline V gene sequence: CDR1 SEHNR, CDR2 FQNEAQ (reference sequence). V lost 1 base and J 7 bases, leaving 6 bases between the germline ends. The CDR3 is made up of 12 amino acids. The CDR3 sequence: CASSLGANTQYF. The CDR3 nucleotides read TGTGCCAGCAGCTTAGGAGCGAATACGCAGTATTTT.

This clonotype came up many times. The rearrangement links TRBV5-8 to TRBJ2-3; D remains ambiguous. Germline CDR1 is SGHTS and CDR2 is YDEGEE. The CDR3 covers 12 residues. V lost 7 bases and J 4 bases, leaving 10 bases between the germline ends. CDR3 coding DNA: TGTGCCAGCGTCCTCGGAGCAGATACGCAGTATTTT. This gives the protein CASVLGADTQYF.

In the case of this clonotype: Possible read error: a much larger clone is one base away. The chain employs TRBV6-2 or TRBV6-3 and TRBJ2-4, with D possibly TRBD2 on 5 matching bases. V was clipped by 8 bases and J by 9 bases, with 20 bases between them. CDR1 is MNHEY, CDR2 SVGEGT, per germline. This CDR3 region has 14 residues. The CDR3 DNA sequence: TGTGCCAGCGGCCCATGGCCCGATCGGGGCATTCAGTACTTC. As protein: CASGPWPDRGIQYF.

This clonotype was counted at least ten times. The chain recombines TRBV7-2 with TRBJ2-3; 11 bases line up with TRBD1. Germline V lookup: CDR1 SGHTA, CDR2 FQGNSA. With V trimmed by 1 base and J by 0 bases, 9 bases remained unmatched. The CDR3 length is 19 residues. CDR3 amino acids: CASSLVLDRGRVSTDTQYF. CDR3 DNA: TGTGCCAGCAGCTTAGTACTGGACAGGGGGCGAGTAAGCACAGATACGCAGTATTTT.

The table lists this clonotype with many counts. CDR3 nucleotides: TGTGCCAGCAGTTGGGTAGCGGGGGGCTCCTACAATGAGCAGTTCTTC. This encodes CASSWVAGGSYNEQFF. The J gene is TRBJ2-1, the V gene TRBV2, with 10 positions matching TRBD2. The CDR3 is 16 amino acids. The trim removed 5 bases at V and 0 bases at J, leaving 4 bases unmatched. Germline loops: CDR1 SNHLY, CDR2 FYNNEI.